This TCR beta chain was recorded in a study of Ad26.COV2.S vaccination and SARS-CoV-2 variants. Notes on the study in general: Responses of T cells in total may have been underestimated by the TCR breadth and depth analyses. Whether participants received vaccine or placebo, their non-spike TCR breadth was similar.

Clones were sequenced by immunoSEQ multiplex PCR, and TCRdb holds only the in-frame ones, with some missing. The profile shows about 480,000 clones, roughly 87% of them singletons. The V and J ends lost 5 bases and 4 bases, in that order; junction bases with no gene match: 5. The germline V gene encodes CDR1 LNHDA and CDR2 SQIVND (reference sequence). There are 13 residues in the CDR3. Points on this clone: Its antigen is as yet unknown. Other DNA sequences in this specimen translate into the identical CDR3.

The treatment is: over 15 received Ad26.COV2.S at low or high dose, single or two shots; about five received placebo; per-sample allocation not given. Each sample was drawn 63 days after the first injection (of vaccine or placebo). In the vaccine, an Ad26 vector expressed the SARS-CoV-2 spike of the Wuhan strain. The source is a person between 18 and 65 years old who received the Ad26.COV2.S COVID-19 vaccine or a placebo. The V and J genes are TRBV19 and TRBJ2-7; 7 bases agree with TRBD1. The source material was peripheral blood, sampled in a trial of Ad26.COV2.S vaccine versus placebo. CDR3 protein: CASSPGQLYEQYF. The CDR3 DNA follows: TGTGCCAGTAGTCCGGGACAGCTGTACGAGCAGTACTTC.